The 5 T cell receptor beta chains below all came from one sample that was sequenced in a study of blood T cell repertoires in COVID-19. Libraries were prepared by immunoSEQ multiplex PCR; TCRdb keeps only in-frame clonotypes and omits some of them. The data contain fewer than 300,000 clones, 70% to 85% of them seen just once; the ten biggest clones take up roughly 1.5%. Sequencing used peripheral blood. The receptors shown here come from a human donor with COVID-19, enrolled during active disease. The donor label of this sample is uncertain.

The chain links TRBV18 to TRBJ2-7; 7 bases are shared with TRBD2. CDR3 length: 18 residues. The V and J ends lost 5 bases and 2 bases, in that order; junction bases with no gene match: 18. Germline V gene sequence: CDR1 KGHSH, CDR2 LQKENI. The CDR3 is CASSSFTSDLVMTYEQYF. In DNA, the CDR3 is TGTGCCAGCTCATCCTTTACTAGCGACCTCGTTATGACCTACGAGCAGTACTTC.

Concerning this clone: The same CDR3 also results from other DNA sequences found in this sample. CDR3 nucleotide sequence: TGTGCCAGCAGCTCACAGGGGAACACTGAAGCTTTCTTT. It codes for CASSSQGNTEAFF. The chain joins TRBV7-3 to TRBJ1-1, with D maybe TRBD1 (6 bases). Germline V lookup: CDR1 SGHTA, CDR2 FQGTGA. The CDR3 totals 13 residues. Trimming took off 4 bases at V and 1 base at J, with 7 bases between the two ends.

The V gene is TRBV6-4, the J gene TRBJ1-2, with 8 bases lining up with TRBD1. The CDR3 has 16 residues. The germline V gene has CDR1 MRHNA and CDR2 SNTAGT. Trimming cost V 2 bases and J 6 bases; bases outside gene matches: 11. The CDR3 reads CASSDTPTGTGNGYTF. CDR3 in DNA: TGTGCCAGCAGTGACACCCCAACCGGGACAGGCAATGGCTACACCTTC.

The chain combines TRBV15 with TRBJ2-1; 15 bases fit TRBD2. Trimming cost V 8 bases and J 2 bases; bases outside gene matches: 7. Germline V gene data show CDR1 as LNHNV and CDR2 as YYDKDF (reference sequence). There are 17 residues in the CDR3. The CDR3 spells CATSGLAGGLTYNEQFF. CDR3 nucleotides: TGTGCCACCTCAGGACTAGCGGGAGGGCTCACCTACAATGAGCAGTTCTTC.

V usage is TRBV3-1 (or the pseudogene TRBV3-2) and J usage is TRBJ2-7; 7 bases are a match to TRBD1. Per germline, CDR1 LGHDT and CDR2 YNNKEL (reference sequence). V dropped 4 bases and J dropped 5; count of bases not matched to a gene: 8. The CDR3 loop spans 14 amino acids. The CDR3 DNA reads as TGTGCCAGCAGCCCGTGGACAGGAGCCAACGAGCAGTACTTC. Translated, it gives CASSPWTGANEQYF.